The next 32 T cell receptor beta chains were all read from a single sample in a study of CD8+ T cells in alopecia areata. Extracted RNA was reverse transcribed, and the resulting cDNA served as sequencing template. Sequencing was performed with immunoSEQ multiplex PCR; in TCRdb, only in-frame clones are kept and a portion is missing. Among tens of thousands of clones, roughly 60% were seen once, and the ten largest hold around a sixth. Sequenced material: CD8+ T cells sorted from blood, taken at week 0. The receptors stem from a human donor with alopecia areata.

This clone was seen a handful of times. This sequence joins TRBV7-9 and TRBJ2-3; D might be TRBD1 (5 bases). The V gene's germline CDR1 is SEHNR and CDR2 FQNEAQ (reference sequence). There are 16 residues in the CDR3. The V end lost 5 bases, the J end lost 0 bases, and 15 bases lay between the germline ends. CDR3 nucleotides: TGTGCCAGCAGCCGAAGTGGGCAGGGAAGCACAGATACGCAGTATTTT. Translating gives CASSRSGQGSTDTQYF. The variable domain in full, with the rest retrieved from reference TRBV7-9 and TRBJ2-3, is DTGVSQNPRHKITKRGQNVTFRCDPISEHNRLYWYRQTLGQGPEFLTYFQNEAQLEKSRLLSDRFSAERPKGSFSTLEIQRTEQGDSAMYLCASSRSGQGSTDTQYFGPGTRLTVL.

This clone came up a few times. This chain joins TRBV27 and TRBJ2-3, with 8 bases identical to TRBD1. Per the germline V gene, CDR1 is MNHEY and CDR2 is SMNVEV (reference sequence). Trimming removed 2 bases from V and 1 base from J; junction bases left unmatched: 5. There are 16 residues in the CDR3. CDR3 sequence reads: CASSLVPGQGTDTQYF. The CDR3 coding sequence is TGTGCCAGCAGTTTAGTCCCGGGACAGGGCACAGATACGCAGTATTTT.

This chain links TRBV4-1 with TRBJ2-5; a possible D gene is TRBD1 (5 bases). The CDR3 totals 14 residues. With 4 bases removed from V and 5 bases from J, the gap between germline ends came to 14 bases. CDR1 is MGHRA and CDR2 is YSYEKL in the germline V gene. CDR3 sequence reads: CASSPPGSGETQYF. Written as DNA, the CDR3 is TGCGCCAGCAGCCCACCAGGCTCAGGGGAGACCCAGTACTTC.

The gene calls are TRBV27 and TRBJ1-5; TRBD1 aligns across 12 bases. CDR3 length: 15 residues. Germline V gene sequence: CDR1 MNHEY, CDR2 SMNVEV (reference sequence). V trimming: 4 bases; J trimming: 6 bases; junction bases outside the gene matches: 4. CDR3 amino acids: CASSSGTGGTQPQHF. CDR3 in DNA: TGTGCCAGCAGTTCAGGGACAGGGGGCACTCAGCCCCAGCATTTT.

V is TRBV2 and J is TRBJ1-2, with TRBD1 identical over 8 bases. Trimming at V came to 6 bases and at J to 8 bases, leaving 8 bases not matched to a gene. Germline loops: CDR1 SNHLY, CDR2 FYNNEI. This CDR3 region has 13 residues. The CDR3 bases are TGTGCCAGCAGGGATTCCGACAGGGGCGGCTACACCTTC. Translating it yields CASRDSDRGGYTF.

The J gene is TRBJ2-4, the V gene TRBV7-2; 7 nucleotides match TRBD1. The CDR3 loop spans 15 amino acids. CDR1 SGHTA and CDR2 FQGNSA come from the germline V gene. The junction had 11 bases not matched to a gene; V was cut back by 6 bases and J by 6 bases. The CDR3 bases are TGTGCCAGCAGAGATCCTCCGACAGGGATAAACATTCAGTACTTC. It specifies CASRDPPTGINIQYF.

Only a few counts were recorded for this clone. The gene calls are TRBV2 and TRBJ1-5, with D possibly being TRBD1 (5 bases). V was clipped by 4 bases and J by 3 bases, with 13 bases between them. CDR3 length: 15 amino acids. The germline V gene has CDR1 SNHLY and CDR2 FYNNEI. CDR3 amino acids: CASSGRGVINQPQHF. The CDR3 DNA is TGTGCCAGCAGTGGGAGGGGTGTGATCAATCAGCCCCAGCATTTT.

The chain carries TRBV11-2 and TRBJ2-7, with D perhaps TRBD2 (5 bases). This CDR3 is 13 amino acids long. Per germline, CDR1 SGHAT and CDR2 FQNNGV. The V and J ends lost 5 bases and 3 bases respectively, with 11 bases between them. CDR3 sequence reads: CASSTDSFYEQYF. The CDR3 DNA follows: TGTGCCAGCAGCACGGACTCGTTCTACGAGCAGTACTTC.

The chain is built from TRBV4-1 and TRBJ1-2; no definite D call. The CDR3 totals 15 residues. CDR1 and CDR2 (germline): MGHRA, YSYEKL. Trimming took 1 base from V and 0 from J, leaving 9 bases between them. The CDR3: CASSQVSRANYGYTF. The CDR3 DNA reads TGCGCCAGCAGCCAAGTATCCAGAGCTAACTATGGCTACACCTTC.

This clone has more than one count but fewer than ten. The CDR3 coding sequence is TGCGCCAGCAGCCAAGGGGCTAGCGGCCTCACAGATACGCAGTATTTT. Translating gives CASSQGASGLTDTQYF. This sequence joins TRBV4-3 and TRBJ2-3; 7 bases align to TRBD2. Germline loops: CDR1 LGHNA, CDR2 YSLEER. Trimming took 1 base from V and 2 from J; bases not matched to a gene: 6. The CDR3 covers 16 residues.

V usage is TRBV11-2 and J usage is TRBJ2-5; 7 bases line up with TRBD1. V lost 5 bases to trimming and J lost 3 bases; unmatched junction nucleotides: 3. This CDR3 spans 13 amino acids. CDR1 SGHAT and CDR2 FQNNGV come from the germline V gene. CDR3 protein: CASSLQGEETQYF. CDR3 in DNA: TGTGCCAGCAGCCTTCAGGGGGAAGAGACCCAGTACTTC.

This chain joins TRBV30 and TRBJ1-1; D gene ambiguous. Germline CDR1 GTSNPN, CDR2 SVGIG (reference sequence). Trimming took 7 bases from V and 0 from J, leaving 12 bases between them. The CDR3 runs 13 residues. The CDR3 DNA is TGTGCCTTTAACGGACGGATGAACACTGAAGCTTTCTTT. This codes for CAFNGRMNTEAFF.

This chain joins TRBV6-5 and TRBJ2-5; no clear D gene. The CDR3 spans 14 residues. Per the germline V gene, CDR1 is MNHEY and CDR2 is SVGAGI. V lost 6 bases, J lost 4 bases, and 15 bases lay in between. The CDR3 spells CASSPPARRETQYF. The CDR3 coding sequence is TGTGCCAGCAGCCCACCGGCGAGGCGAGAGACCCAGTACTTC.

V is TRBV6-6 and J is TRBJ1-1; D is possibly TRBD1 (5 bases). The V gene lost 0 bases and the J gene lost 0 bases, with 11 bases spanning the gap. The CDR3 is 16 amino acids. From germline, CDR1 is MNHNY and CDR2 SVGAGI (reference sequence). The DNA of the CDR3 is TGTGCCAGCAGTTACTCCACAGGTGACTTGAACACTGAAGCTTTCTTT. This codes for CASSYSTGDLNTEAFF.

This clone has only a few counts. The chain recombines TRBV10-3 with TRBJ1-2; perhaps TRBD1 as D (5 bases). V was pared by 2 bases and J by 8 bases, with 21 bases between. There are 16 residues in the CDR3. CDR1 is ENHRY and CDR2 is SYGVKD in the germline V gene. CDR3 nucleotides: TGTGCCATCAGTGAGCCCAGTCGGGGCCGAGCTTGGGGCTACACCTTC. It encodes CAISEPSRGRAWGYTF.

On this clone itself: This could be a read error, since a much larger clone is one nucleotide away. The V gene is TRBV5-6, the J gene TRBJ1-1; D not certain. The CDR3 has 11 residues. Deletions cut 0 bases from V and 5 bases from J, with 2 bases between. Per the germline V gene, CDR1 is SGHDT and CDR2 is YYEEEE. The CDR3 reads CASSLGTEAFF. For the CDR3, the DNA is TGTGCCAGCAGCTTGGGGACTGAAGCTTTCTTT.

This rearrangement joins TRBV20-1 to TRBJ2-3, with D hard to call. The V and J ends lost 1 base and 6 bases respectively, with 5 bases between them. The CDR3 has 11 residues. Germline V gene data show CDR1 as DFQATT and CDR2 as SNEGSKA (reference sequence). CDR3 sequence (DNA): TGCAGTGCTAGAGTCCCTGATACGCAGTATTTT. Amino acid sequence: CSARVPDTQYF.

J is TRBJ2-3 and V is TRBV5-1; D possibly corresponds to TRBD2 (5 bases). In germline, CDR1 is SGHRS, CDR2 YFSETQ. The CDR3 runs to 12 residues. The ends were cut back, 3 bases at V and 6 bases at J, with 8 bases in the middle. CDR3 sequence: CASSSRDDTQYF. The DNA for the CDR3 is TGCGCCAGCAGCTCCCGGGATGATACGCAGTATTTT.

This clone was observed once. The chain is built from TRBV19 and TRBJ2-1, with 7 bases aligning to TRBD2. The germline V gene encodes CDR1 LNHDA and CDR2 SQIVND (reference sequence). The CDR3 runs 16 residues. V shed 5 bases and J 3 bases; nucleotides not matched to a gene: 10. CDR3 DNA sequence: TGTGCCAGTAGTCCGTTGGGGGGGAGGCACTACAATGAGCAGTTCTTC. Its translation is CASSPLGGRHYNEQFF.

The chain employs TRBV29-1 and TRBJ2-1; no reliable D call. This CDR3 has 15 amino acids. The V gene's germline CDR1 is SQVTM and CDR2 ANQGSEA. Trimming pared 1 base from V and 3 bases from J, leaving 13 bases between. The CDR3 DNA reads as TGCAGCGTTGAAGCTGGAGCGTGGGGCTACAATGAGCAGTTCTTC. Encoded protein: CSVEAGAWGYNEQFF.

The CDR3 protein is CASSPGLAGYEQYF. As DNA, the CDR3 is TGTGCCAGCAGCCCGGGACTAGCGGGCTACGAGCAGTACTTC. The chain uses TRBV6-5 and TRBJ2-7; TRBD2 aligns across 12 bases. After removal of 6 bases from V and 3 bases from J, the junction contained 3 bases not matched to a gene. Germline V gives CDR1 MNHEY, CDR2 SVGAGI. This CDR3 spans 14 amino acids.

Comment on this clone: Its ends do not fully match the called genes, so a read error is possible. This rearrangement joins TRBV4-1 to TRBJ2-7, with D hard to call. This CDR3 region has 12 residues. Looked up from germline, CDR1 is MGHRA and CDR2 is YSYEKL. The CDR3: CASSQVGYEQYF. CDR3 bases: TGTGCCAGCAGCCAAGTTGGTTACGAGCAGTACTTC.

This chain uses TRBV13 with TRBJ2-7; 9 nucleotides align to TRBD2. This CDR3 is built from 15 residues. V gave up 4 bases and J gave up 0 bases; unmatched junction bases: 4. Germline assignment: CDR1 PRHDT and CDR2 FYEKMQ (reference sequence). CDR3 loop: CASSSLAGPSYEQYF. The CDR3 DNA reads TGTGCCAGCAGCTCTCTAGCGGGGCCCTCCTACGAGCAGTACTTC.

V is TRBV5-1 and J is TRBJ1-1, with D hard to call. Deletions cut 2 bases from V and 4 bases from J, with 12 bases between. Germline assignment: CDR1 SGHRS and CDR2 YFSETQ. This CDR3 contains 14 residues. DNA for the CDR3: TGCGCCAGCAGCTTAGCGGGATGGGGCACTGAAGCTTTCTTT. It is translated as CASSLAGWGTEAFF.

The chain links TRBV7-9 to TRBJ1-5; D possibly corresponds to TRBD1 (6 bases). The V and J ends lost 3 bases and 4 bases respectively, with 10 bases between them. CDR3 length: 14 amino acids. Germline V gene lookup returns CDR1 SEHNR and CDR2 FQNEAQ (reference sequence). The CDR3, as DNA: TGTGCCAGCAGCTTCACAGGGCTGAATCAGCCCCAGCATTTT. The encoded protein is CASSFTGLNQPQHF.

The V call is TRBV5-1, the J call TRBJ2-3; D perhaps matches TRBD1 (6 bases). The CDR3 is 16 amino acids. Trimming stripped 1 base from V and 1 base from J, with 13 bases between. Germline V gene lookup returns CDR1 SGHRS and CDR2 YFSETQ. In DNA, the CDR3 is TGCGCCAGCAGCTTGATCGTCTCAGGGGGCACAGATACGCAGTATTTT. Translated, it gives CASSLIVSGGTDTQYF.

Comment on this clone: Compared with germline, one end of the junction differs, possibly owing to a read error. The V and J genes are TRBV16 and TRBJ1-2; D is undetermined. CDR3 length: 11 amino acids. CDR1 and CDR2 from the germline V gene are KGHSY and FQNENV. CDR3 DNA sequence: TGTGCCAGCAGCCCTAGCTTAGGCAGAGCCTTC. Translated: CASSPSLGRAF.

This clone appeared a few times. The rearrangement links TRBV29-1 to TRBJ2-3, with D perhaps TRBD1 (5 bases). In germline, CDR1 is SQVTM, CDR2 ANQGSEA. CDR3 size: 11 residues. Deletions cut 8 bases from V and 6 bases from J, with 12 bases between. The CDR3 sequence is CSPAGADTQYF. CDR3 nucleotide sequence: TGCAGCCCCGCTGGGGCCGATACGCAGTATTTT.

V gene TRBV15 combines with J gene TRBJ2-6; 7 bases line up with TRBD2. V dropped 4 bases and J dropped 4; count of bases not matched to a gene: 7. CDR1 and CDR2 (germline): LNHNV, YYDKDF (reference sequence). This CDR3 contains 16 residues. CDR3 sequence (DNA): TGTGCCACCAGCACCCAAGCGGGGTTCGGGGCCAACGTCCTGACTTTC. It translates to CATSTQAGFGANVLTF.

The chain couples TRBV5-4 to TRBJ2-1; D remains ambiguous. Germline V gives CDR1 SGHNT, CDR2 YYREEE (reference sequence). This CDR3 spans 11 amino acids. Trimming took off 0 bases at V and 7 bases at J, with 2 bases between the two ends. DNA for the CDR3: TGTGCCAGCAGCTTGGGTAATGAGCAGTTCTTC. Residues: CASSLGNEQFF.

This clone was counted between two and nine times. V gene TRBV29-1 combines with J gene TRBJ2-7, with TRBD2 identical over 11 bases. The CDR3 loop spans 14 amino acids. The germline gives CDR1 SQVTM, CDR2 ANQGSEA. After removal of 5 bases from V and 2 bases from J, the junction contained 5 bases not matched to a gene. CDR3 protein: CSVSETSGAYEQYF. The CDR3 DNA reads as TGCAGCGTTTCCGAGACTAGCGGGGCCTACGAGCAGTACTTC.

The V gene is TRBV5-6, the J gene TRBJ1-4, with D possibly matching TRBD1 (5 bases). Germline V gene sequence: CDR1 SGHDT, CDR2 YYEEEE. This CDR3 comprises 14 residues. The V end was cut by 0 bases, the J end by 8 bases, with 11 bases between. DNA of the CDR3: TGTGCCAGCAGCTTGGGCCAGCAGGGAGAAAAACTGTTTTTT. This encodes CASSLGQQGEKLFF.